This T cell receptor (beta chain) was observed in a study of vaccination effects on CD4 cells after COVID-19. The CDR3 consists of 15 residues. Germline CDR1 reads SGHRS; CDR2 reads YFSETQ. V lost 3 bases, J lost 3 bases, and 14 bases lay in between. General study findings and limits: Early post-infection timepoints were missing from the study, which also had few convalescent patients. Long after vaccination, the clones induced by infection and by vaccine shrank markedly in size.

Antigen-specific CD4+ T cells were expanded with viral peptide pools in the ViraFEST assay before sequencing. Following culture for about ten days, CD4+ T cells were isolated. The study found no prior SARS-CoV-2 infection in the vaccine recipients, who tested negative for nucleocapsid antibodies. Culturing of around 1.9 million PBMC per well took place with around 10 IU/ml IL-2 and about 9.3 ug/ml peptides. With respect to this clone: Its antigen is not identified.

Sequenced by immunoSEQ multiplex PCR; TCRdb stores in-frame clones only, minus some. The profile shows about 79,000 clones, around 74% of them singletons. The chain couples TRBV5-1 to TRBJ2-3; D possibly corresponds to TRBD2 (5 bases). The source is a human donor who received a COVID-19 vaccine. The specimen comprised CD4+ T cells from PBMCs cultured with HCoV-229E spike peptides, sampled before COVID-19 vaccination. CDR3 sequence: CASSYLQPGTDTQYF. Here the CDR3 DNA reads TGCGCCAGCAGCTACTTACAACCGGGAACAGATACGCAGTATTTT. The complete variable domain, with remaining parts taken from reference TRBV5-1 and TRBJ2-3, reads KAGVTQTPRYLIKTRGQQVTLSCSPISGHRSVSWYQQTPGQGLQFLFEYFSETQRNKGNFPGRFSGRQFSNSRSEMNVSTLELGDSALYLCASSYLQPGTDTQYFGPGTRLTVL.